The 21 T cell receptor beta chains reported below all come from one sample, sequenced in a study of blood T cell repertoires in COVID-19. Profiled with immunoSEQ multiplex PCR; TCRdb holds only in-frame clones, not every one. The sample has 70,000 or so clones, over 70% seen once. The specimen sequenced was peripheral blood. These receptors were obtained from a man between 60 and 75 years old with acute or convalescent COVID-19.

The genes are TRBV6-5 and TRBJ2-1; 8 nucleotides align to TRBD1. With V trimmed by 2 bases and J by 6 bases, 3 bases remained unmatched. Looked up from germline, CDR1 is MNHEY and CDR2 is SVGAGI. CDR3 size: 14 residues. This CDR3 reads CASSYPDRVNEQFF. The CDR3, as DNA: TGTGCCAGCAGTTACCCGGACAGGGTCAATGAGCAGTTCTTC.

The chain couples TRBV11-2 to TRBJ2-7; 9 bases agree with TRBD2. V shed 5 bases, J shed 6 bases, and the junction held 8 bases outside the gene matches. The CDR3 extends over 14 amino acids. CDR1 and CDR2 from the germline V gene are SGHAT and FQNNGV. CDR3 nucleotides: TGTGCCAGCAGCCCATTAGCGGGGGAGCGCGAGCAGTACTTC. Its protein is CASSPLAGEREQYF.

The chain carries TRBV27 and TRBJ1-1; D might be TRBD1 (6 bases). The CDR3 is 13 residues long. Trimming cost V 2 bases and J 4 bases, with 8 bases left between them. CDR1 is MNHEY, CDR2 SMNVEV, per germline (reference sequence). In DNA form, the CDR3 reads TGTGCCAGCAGTTTAGGGGGGGCCACTGAAGCTTTCTTT. Translated: CASSLGGATEAFF.

A remark on this clone: One end of the junction varies from germline; a read error may be responsible. The V gene is TRBV3-1 (or the pseudogene TRBV3-2), the J gene TRBJ1-2; 7 bases match TRBD1. This CDR3 has 15 amino acids. Germline-derived CDR1 and CDR2 are LGHDT and YNNKEL (reference sequence). DNA for the CDR3: TGTGCCAGCAGCCAAGGAACAGGGGCTAACTATAGCTACACCTTC. This codes for CASSQGTGANYSYTF.

This chain joins TRBV7-2 and TRBJ1-2, with TRBD1 matching over 9 bases. The J segment lost 9 bases and the V segment lost 3 bases, leaving 11 bases of the junction unmatched. Germline CDR1 reads SGHTA; CDR2 reads FQGNSA. This CDR3 has 15 residues. CDR3 region: CASSFDSGTGYRYTF. The CDR3 DNA reads TGTGCCAGCAGCTTTGACTCCGGGACAGGGTATCGCTACACCTTC.

The chain uses TRBV7-8 and TRBJ2-2; 7 nucleotides align to TRBD1. The V segment lost 5 bases and the J segment 3 bases; nucleotides outside the gene matches: 3. Germline CDR1 and CDR2: SGHVS and FQNEAQ. CDR3 length: 14 amino acids. The CDR3 nucleotides are TGTGCCAGCAGCGGGACAGCCTACACCGGGGAGCTGTTTTTT. It specifies CASSGTAYTGELFF.

The chain is built from TRBV6-5 and TRBJ1-2; 7 bases align to TRBD1. Germline V gene data show CDR1 as MNHEY and CDR2 as SVGAGI. The V segment lost 0 bases and the J segment 7 bases; nucleotides outside the gene matches: 8. This CDR3 spans 15 amino acids. The CDR3 reads CASSYSPGQRAGYTF. The DNA of the CDR3 is TGTGCCAGCAGTTACTCTCCGGGACAGAGGGCTGGCTACACCTTC.

The chain joins TRBV3-1 (or the pseudogene TRBV3-2) to TRBJ1-2; 8 nucleotides align to TRBD1. Germline V CDR1 and CDR2: LGHDT, YNNKEL (reference sequence). V was clipped by 3 bases and J by 4 bases; unmatched bases: 4. CDR3 length: 14 residues. The CDR3 DNA sequence: TGTGCCAGCAGCCACAAAACAGGGGGCTATGGCTACACCTTC. Amino acids: CASSHKTGGYGYTF.

The chain employs TRBV2 and TRBJ2-7; 11 nucleotides line up with TRBD1. The CDR3 consists of 15 residues. V gave up 4 bases and J gave up 3 bases; unmatched junction bases: 5. Germline lookup yields CDR1 SNHLY and CDR2 FYNNEI. CDR3 bases: TGTGCCAGCAGTGCCCAGGGACAGGGGGGCTACGAGCAGTACTTC. Protein product: CASSAQGQGGYEQYF.

This clone was detected only once. The V and J genes are TRBV10-3 and TRBJ2-1; unclear D gene. The CDR3 covers 15 residues. The germline V gene has CDR1 ENHRY and CDR2 SYGVKD. The V gene lost 2 bases and the J gene lost 8 bases, with 16 bases spanning the gap. The CDR3 loop reads CAISEPRNLADEQFF. Here the CDR3 DNA reads TGTGCCATCAGTGAGCCTCGGAACCTCGCGGATGAGCAGTTCTTC.

Details on this clone: Relative to the germline gene, one junction end is altered; a read error may explain this. V gene TRBV5-1 combines with J gene TRBJ2-3, with 8 nucleotides matching TRBD2. Germline CDR1 and CDR2: SGHRS and YFSETQ. CDR3 length: 15 residues. The CDR3 sequence: CASTPGGAGTYTQYF. Written as DNA, the CDR3 is TGCGCCAGCACTCCGGGGGGGGCAGGCACATATACGCAGTATTTT.

The chain carries TRBV7-8 and TRBJ1-5, with 8 bases lining up with TRBD1. The CDR3 runs to 13 residues. CDR1 is SGHVS, CDR2 FQNEAQ, per germline. V lost 6 bases to trimming and J lost 11 bases; unmatched junction nucleotides: 9. The CDR3 is CASSLTGAGAQHF. In nucleotides, the CDR3 is TGTGCCAGCAGTTTGACAGGGGCGGGGGCCCAGCATTTT.

V and J are TRBV13 and TRBJ2-7, with 11 bases aligning to TRBD2. Germline values: CDR1 PRHDT, CDR2 FYEKMQ (reference sequence). V gave up 6 bases and J gave up 7 bases; unmatched junction bases: 11. There are 15 residues in the CDR3. The CDR3 DNA reads as TGTGCCAGCAGTCCAAAGACTAGCGGGGTGGGGGAGCAGTACTTC. It specifies CASSPKTSGVGEQYF.

The chain recombines TRBV7-2 with TRBJ2-3, with 15 positions matching TRBD2. The J segment lost 6 bases and the V segment lost 5 bases, leaving 6 bases of the junction unmatched. CDR1 and CDR2 (germline): SGHTA, FQGNSA. This CDR3 contains 16 residues. Here the CDR3 DNA reads TGTGCCAGCAGCCGGGGACTAGCGGGGGGAGGGGATACGCAGTATTTT. Protein product: CASSRGLAGGGDTQYF.

As DNA, the CDR3 is TGTGCCAGCAGCTTAGACTACGGGGTTTCCTACAATGAGCAGTTCTTC. Translation: CASSLDYGVSYNEQFF. This sequence joins TRBV11-2 and TRBJ2-1; D possibly corresponds to TRBD2 (5 bases). Trimming pared 0 bases from V and 1 base from J, leaving 10 bases between. The CDR3 has 16 residues. Germline V gene data show CDR1 as SGHAT and CDR2 as FQNNGV.

The chain links TRBV9 to TRBJ2-7; D gene uncertain. The CDR3 has 17 residues. Per the germline V gene, CDR1 is SGDLS and CDR2 is YYNGEE. The V end lost 4 bases, the J end lost 0 bases, and 20 bases lay between the germline ends. CDR3 in amino acids: CASSKTSSWVSSYEQYF. As DNA, the CDR3 is TGTGCCAGCAGCAAGACTTCCAGTTGGGTTAGCTCCTACGAGCAGTACTTC.

The chain uses TRBV6-5 and TRBJ1-1; the D is unclear. Looked up from germline, CDR1 is MNHEY and CDR2 is SVGAGI. The length of the CDR3 is 13 residues. With 2 bases removed from V and 1 base from J, the gap between germline ends came to 5 bases. The CDR3 loop is CASSYNKNTEAFF. The CDR3, as DNA: TGTGCCAGCAGTTACAACAAGAACACTGAAGCTTTCTTT.

This clone was found a few times. The gene calls are TRBV6-6 and TRBJ1-5; D is unclear. CDR1 and CDR2 from the germline V gene are MNHNY and SVGAGI (reference sequence). The CDR3 has 15 amino acids. Between the trimmed V and J ends, which lost 6 bases and 4 bases, there was a span of 16 bases. In DNA form, the CDR3 reads TGTGCCAGCAGCAACAGCCCCTTTGGGAATCAGCCCCAGCATTTT. As protein: CASSNSPFGNQPQHF.

The gene calls are TRBV20-1 and TRBJ2-7, with 9 nucleotides matching TRBD1. The length of the CDR3 is 11 residues. Germline values: CDR1 DFQATT, CDR2 SNEGSKA (reference sequence). Trimming at V came to 5 bases and at J to 7 bases, leaving 3 bases not matched to a gene. CDR3 in DNA: TGCAGTGCTTACAGGGGGCTTGAGCAGTACTTC. Translating gives CSAYRGLEQYF.

V is TRBV4-1 and J is TRBJ1-5, with TRBD1 as a possible D gene (6 bases). CDR3 length: 13 amino acids. V shed 2 bases and J shed 6 bases, with 8 bases lying between them. The germline V gene encodes CDR1 MGHRA and CDR2 YSYEKL. The CDR3, as DNA: TGCGCCAGCAGCCAAACAGGGAGTCAGCCCCAGCATTTT. It is translated as CASSQTGSQPQHF.

J is TRBJ2-2 and V is TRBV7-2; tentative D call: TRBD1 (5 bases). Trimming pared 3 bases from V and 4 bases from J, leaving 9 bases between. The germline gives CDR1 SGHTA, CDR2 FQGNSA. The CDR3 has 14 amino acids. The CDR3 here is CASSLTESTGELFF. Written as DNA, the CDR3 is TGTGCCAGCAGCTTGACAGAATCCACCGGGGAGCTGTTTTTT. The whole variable domain, filled in from reference TRBV7-2 and TRBJ2-2, reads GAGVSQSPSNKVTEKGKDVELRCDPISGHTALYWYRQSLGQGLEFLIYFQGNSAPDKSGLPSDRFSAERTGGSVSTLTIQRTQQEDSAVYLCASSLTESTGELFFGEGSRLTVL.